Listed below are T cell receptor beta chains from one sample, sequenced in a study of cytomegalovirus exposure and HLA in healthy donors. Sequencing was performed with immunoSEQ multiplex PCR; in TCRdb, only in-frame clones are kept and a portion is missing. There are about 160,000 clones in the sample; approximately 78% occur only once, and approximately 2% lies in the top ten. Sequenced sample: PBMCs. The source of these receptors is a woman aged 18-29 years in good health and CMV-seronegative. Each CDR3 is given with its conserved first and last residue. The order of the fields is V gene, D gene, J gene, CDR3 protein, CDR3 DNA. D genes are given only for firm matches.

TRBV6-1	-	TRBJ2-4	CASSIREAKNIQYF	TGTGCCAGCAGCATCCGGGAGGCCAAAAACATTCAGTACTTC
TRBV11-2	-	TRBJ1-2	CASSLELGRDYGYTF	TGTGCCAGCAGCTTAGAGCTGGGTCGGGACTATGGCTACACCTTC
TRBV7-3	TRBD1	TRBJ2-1	CASSGTGPLSSYNEQFF	TGTGCCAGCAGCGGGACAGGGCCGTTAAGCTCCTACAATGAGCAGTTCTTC
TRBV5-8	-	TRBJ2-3	CASSTTPDSKRYF	TGTGCCAGCAGCACTACTCCGGACAGTAAGCGGTATTTT
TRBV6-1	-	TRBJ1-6	CASWSGMGYNSPLHF	TGTGCCAGCTGGTCGGGGATGGGCTATAATTCACCCCTCCACTTT
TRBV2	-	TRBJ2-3	CASSEKETSTDTQYF	TGTGCCAGCAGTGAGAAAGAAACTAGCACAGATACGCAGTATTTT
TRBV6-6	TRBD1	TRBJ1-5	CASSRQGGVNQPQHF	TGTGCCAGCAGTCGACAGGGGGGGGTCAATCAGCCCCAGCATTTT
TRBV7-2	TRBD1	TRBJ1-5	CASSRDSGSAHF	TGTGCCAGCAGCCGGGACAGCGGATCGGCGCATTTT
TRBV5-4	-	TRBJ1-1	CASSYGGTEAFF	TGTGCCAGCAGCTACGGAGGAACTGAAGCTTTCTTT
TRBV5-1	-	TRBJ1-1	CASMEDGDTEAFF	TGCGCCAGCATGGAGGATGGCGACACTGAAGCTTTCTTT
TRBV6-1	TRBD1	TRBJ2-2	CASSGQGAITGELFF	TGTGCCAGCAGTGGACAGGGGGCGATCACCGGGGAGCTGTTTTTT
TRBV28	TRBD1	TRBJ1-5	CASRFGQGATNGDNQPQHF	TGTGCCAGCAGATTTGGACAGGGGGCGACTAATGGGGATAATCAGCCCCAGCATTTT
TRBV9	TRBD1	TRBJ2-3	CASSETGFGTDTQYF	TGTGCCAGCAGCGAGACAGGGTTCGGCACAGATACGCAGTATTTT
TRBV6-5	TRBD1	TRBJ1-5	CASRTGGRDQPQHF	TGTGCCTCCCGGACAGGGGGCCGGGATCAGCCCCAGCATTTT
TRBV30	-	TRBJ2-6	CAWDRSGANVLTF	TGTGCCTGGGACAGGTCTGGGGCCAACGTCCTGACTTTC
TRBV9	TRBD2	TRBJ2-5	CASSVDGGRSQETQYF	TGTGCCAGCAGCGTAGATGGCGGGAGGTCCCAAGAGACCCAGTACTTC
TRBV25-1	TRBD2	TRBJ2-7	CASSRGGESYEQYF	TGTGCCAGCAGCCGGGGGGGGGAATCCTACGAGCAGTACTTC
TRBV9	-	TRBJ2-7	CASSVDPSSYEQYF	TGTGCCAGCAGCGTAGATCCTAGCTCCTACGAGCAGTACTTC